Included here is one T cell receptor (beta chain) sequence, with context. What it binds is unknown. The data are from a study of shared clonotypes between healthy human individuals. Sequencing was performed with immunoSEQ multiplex PCR; in TCRdb, only in-frame clones are kept and a portion is missing. The sample has around 750,000 clones; about 74% are singletons. The study, taken as a whole, reports: Of the naive CD4 clonotypes, around 4.9% were shared across a handful of donors.

All donors qualified as healthy HIV-negative adults and had experienced no recent acute infections or vaccinations. Germline lookup yields CDR1 SNHLY and CDR2 FYNNEI. The V and J ends lost 7 bases and 5 bases, in that order; junction bases with no gene match: 7. This CDR3 has 13 amino acids. The material sequenced was memory CD4+ T cells sorted from blood. Subset indicated: CD45RA-negative fraction. The receptor was isolated from a woman aged 30 to 39 in good health. This chain connects TRBV2 to TRBJ1-2; 7 bases match TRBD1. The CDR3 protein is CASNGQDLYGYTF. CDR3 sequence (DNA): TGTGCCAGCAATGGACAGGATCTTTATGGCTACACCTTC.